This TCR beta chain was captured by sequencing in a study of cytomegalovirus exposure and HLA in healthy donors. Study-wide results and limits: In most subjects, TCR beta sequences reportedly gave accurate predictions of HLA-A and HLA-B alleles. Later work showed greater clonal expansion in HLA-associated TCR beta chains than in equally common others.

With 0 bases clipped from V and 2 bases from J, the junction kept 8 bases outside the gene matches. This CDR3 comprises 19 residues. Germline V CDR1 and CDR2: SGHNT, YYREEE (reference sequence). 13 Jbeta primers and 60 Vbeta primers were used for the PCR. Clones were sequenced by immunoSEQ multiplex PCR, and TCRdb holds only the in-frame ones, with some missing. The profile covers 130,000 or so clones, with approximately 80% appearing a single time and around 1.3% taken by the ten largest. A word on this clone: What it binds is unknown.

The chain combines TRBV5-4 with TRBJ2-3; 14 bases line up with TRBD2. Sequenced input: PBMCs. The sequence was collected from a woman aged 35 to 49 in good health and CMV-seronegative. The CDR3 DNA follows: TGTGCCAGCAGCTTGGCCGAGACTAGCGGGGGGGGTGTCACAGATACGCAGTATTTT. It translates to CASSLAETSGGGVTDTQYF. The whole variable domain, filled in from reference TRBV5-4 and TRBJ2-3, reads ETGVTQSPTHLIKTRGQQVTLRCSSQSGHNTVSWYQQALGQGPQFIFQYYREEENGRGNFPPRFSGLQFPNYSSELNVNALELDDSALYLCASSLAETSGGGVTDTQYFGPGTRLTVL.